The table lists the clone carrying this TCR beta chain with a few counts. What it recognizes is unknown. PCR amplification relied on 60 Vbeta primers (plus 13 Jbeta primers). Sequencing was performed with immunoSEQ multiplex PCR; in TCRdb, only in-frame clones are kept and a portion is missing. The table shows about 150,000 clones, with around 84% occurring only once. CDR3 length: 14 amino acids. The germline V gene encodes CDR1 SGDLS and CDR2 YYNGEE. V gave up 3 bases and J gave up 6 bases; unmatched junction bases: 7. This specimen comes from a study of cytomegalovirus exposure and HLA in healthy donors. General study results and limits: An apparent linkage of common viral pathogens to several of the most significant clusters emerged in a later analysis. In a later analysis, TCR beta V- and J-gene trimming showed a link to a missense DCLRE1C variant. A later analysis revealed that TCR association rates differed between HLA loci, peaking at DRB1 and bottoming out at HLA-C.

Each of the donors was a healthy bone marrow donor. Input material: PBMCs. The V and J genes are TRBV9 and TRBJ1-2, with 8 bases that match TRBD1. The TCR sequence derives from a woman aged 40 to 49 in good health and CMV-seropositive. The chain's CDR3 is CASSARQGRNGYTF. The CDR3 bases are TGTGCCAGCAGCGCACGACAGGGGCGGAATGGCTACACCTTC. Full variable domain (remainder filled in from reference TRBV9 and TRBJ1-2): DSGVTQTPKHLITATGQRVTLRCSPRSGDLSVYWYQQSLDQGLQFLIQYYNGEERAKGNILERFSAQQFPDLHSELNLSSLELGDSALYFCASSARQGRNGYTFGSGTRLTVV.